The clone carrying this TCR beta chain has a handful of counts. The antigen remains undetermined. Trimming pared 10 bases from V and 2 bases from J, leaving 15 bases between. CDR3 length: 13 residues. In germline, CDR1 is MDHEN, CDR2 SYDVKM. The data originate from a study of human T cells and chemical hapten exposure. Study at large: Chiefly women, the patients showed alopecia areata, totalis or universalis. Whole-study findings and limits: Controls formed significantly fewer large CDR3 similarity clusters than expanded TCRs did.

Time point reported: pre-sensitization, week 0. Specified treatment: therapeutic diphenylcyclopropenone sensitization with weekly scalp DPC. For the library, individual cDNA molecules each received unique molecular identifiers. In TCRdb, the RACE reads were re-called with MiXCR into one record per CDR3 protein. The sample includes about 80,000 distinct CDR3 sequences, about 14% of them seen just once. The receptor was isolated from a woman aged 45-65 years with alopecia areata. Some clones in this sample may be carry-over from other donors' samples. This chain joins TRBV28 and TRBJ2-7; no reliable D call. The material was whole blood, obtained in connection with sensitization to the hapten diphenylcyclopropenone (DPC). CDR3 nucleotide sequence: TGTGCCACCGAACAGTTTCTCCCCTACGAGCAGTACTTC. Encoded protein: CATEQFLPYEQYF.